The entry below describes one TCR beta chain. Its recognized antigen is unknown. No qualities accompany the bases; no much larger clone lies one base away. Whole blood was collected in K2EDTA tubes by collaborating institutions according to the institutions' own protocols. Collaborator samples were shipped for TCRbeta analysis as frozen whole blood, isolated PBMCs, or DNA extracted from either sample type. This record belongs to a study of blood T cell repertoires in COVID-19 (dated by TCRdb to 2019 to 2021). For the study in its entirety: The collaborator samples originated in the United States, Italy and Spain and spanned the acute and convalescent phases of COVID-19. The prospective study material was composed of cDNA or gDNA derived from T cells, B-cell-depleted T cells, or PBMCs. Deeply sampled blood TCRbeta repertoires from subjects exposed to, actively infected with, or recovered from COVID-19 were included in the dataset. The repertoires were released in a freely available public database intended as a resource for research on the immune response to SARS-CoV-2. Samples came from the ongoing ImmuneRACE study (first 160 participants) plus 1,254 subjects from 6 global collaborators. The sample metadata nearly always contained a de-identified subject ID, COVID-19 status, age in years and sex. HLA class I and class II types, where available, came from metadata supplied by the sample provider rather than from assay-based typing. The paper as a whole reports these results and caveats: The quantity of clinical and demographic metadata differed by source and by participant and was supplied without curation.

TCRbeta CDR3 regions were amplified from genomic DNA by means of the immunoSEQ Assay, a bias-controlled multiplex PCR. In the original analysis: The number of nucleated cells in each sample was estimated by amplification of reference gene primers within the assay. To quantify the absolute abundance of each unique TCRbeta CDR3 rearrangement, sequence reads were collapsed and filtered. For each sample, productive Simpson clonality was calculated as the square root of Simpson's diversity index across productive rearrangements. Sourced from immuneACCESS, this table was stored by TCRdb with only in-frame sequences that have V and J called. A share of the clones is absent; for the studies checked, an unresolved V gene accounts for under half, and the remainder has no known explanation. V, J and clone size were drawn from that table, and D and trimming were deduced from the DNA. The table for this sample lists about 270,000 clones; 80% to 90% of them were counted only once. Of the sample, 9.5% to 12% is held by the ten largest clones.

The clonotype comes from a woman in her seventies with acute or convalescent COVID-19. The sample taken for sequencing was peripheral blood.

The CDR3 protein: CASSLDPLSGGSSYNEQFF. The nucleotide sequence is TGCGCCAGCAGCTTGGACCCGCTTAGCGGGGGAAGCTCCTACAATGAGCAGTTCTTC. Here the chain combines TRBV5-1 and TRBJ2-1, and 9 bases in between align with TRBD2. Ends trimmed: V by 0 bases, J by 0 bases; bases unmatched to a gene: 10. From cysteine to phenylalanine, the CDR3 is 19 amino acids long. CDR3 DNA only is kept here, 57 bases in frame from base 1. The germline V gene sets CDR1 to SGHRS and CDR2 to YFSETQ.